The T cell receptor beta chain under discussion was sequenced for a study of cytomegalovirus exposure and HLA in healthy donors. On the study more broadly: The 550 to 800 first-cohort repertoires and the roughly 120 validation repertoires shared the same platform, a later analysis reported.

The V and J ends lost 6 bases and 4 bases respectively, with 14 bases between them. Germline-derived CDR1 and CDR2 are MNHNY and SVGAGI (reference sequence). This CDR3 spans 14 amino acids. Clones were read by immunoSEQ multiplex PCR, and TCRdb kept only the in-frame ones, dropping some. Among some 43,000 clones listed, 90% to 95% were seen once. The study's findings and limits: While the bulk of TCR sequences proved rare, some public TCRs turned up in many donors. That first-cohort TCR clusters tended to co-occur in the approximately 110 validation repertoires was found in a later analysis.

To note about this clone: The antigen remains undetermined.

V usage is TRBV6-6 and J usage is TRBJ2-3; D perhaps matches TRBD1 (6 bases). This sequence originates from a man aged 18 to 29 in good health and CMV-seronegative. The source material was PBMCs. The CDR3 is CASSYDRFSDTQYF. The CDR3 region has the DNA TGTGCCAGCAGCTACGACAGGTTTTCAGATACGCAGTATTTT.